This TCR beta chain was obtained from a study of regulatory T cells in long-lasting Graves disease. Time point meaning: persistent/refractory GD, antithyroid drugs over 5 years with positive TRAb. The authors made the TCR library using RNA they extracted from PBMCs. The CDR3 has 13 amino acids. From germline, CDR1 is DFQATT and CDR2 SNEGSKA (reference sequence). Between the trimmed V and J ends, which lost 6 bases and 3 bases, there was a span of 14 bases. Arm-PCR with iRepertoire HTBI primers amplified the CDR3 regions for these TCR beta libraries. TCRdb called the multiplex PCR reads again in MiXCR, with one record for every CDR3 protein. Here the sample spans some 420,000 distinct CDR3 sequences, 22% being singletons.

This specimen was peripheral blood mononuclear cells (PBMCs), taken when the disease was refractory, from a patient treated with antithyroid drugs. The chain links TRBV20-1 to TRBJ1-1; TRBD1 might be the D (6 bases). The sequence derives from a female donor with Graves disease. This CDR3 is CSAQSGVHTEAFF. In DNA form, the CDR3 reads TGCAGTGCCCAATCAGGGGTTCACACTGAAGCTTTCTTT.